This T cell receptor beta chain comes out of a study of blood T cells in healthy people across ages. Study-wide results and limits: Since the PBMCs were unsorted, naive and antigen-experienced cells could not be conclusively compared.

Trimming cost V 0 bases and J 11 bases; bases outside gene matches: 15. CDR1 SGHRS and CDR2 YFSETQ come from the germline V gene. The CDR3 has 16 amino acids. For the second PCR, which ran for 7 to 11 cycles, a sample-barcoded 5' primer and a J-beta primer mix were used. Via MiXCR, TCRdb re-called the 5' RACE reads, giving one row per CDR3 protein. This table has about 730,000 distinct CDR3 sequences, about 42% appearing once. Details on this clonotype: The antigen is not known. A read error is possible here, since a much larger clone lies one base away.

The gene calls are TRBV5-1 and TRBJ2-5; 8 bases match TRBD2. The sequenced sample was blood. This sequence was found in a woman aged 55 to 70 in good health. CDR3 bases: TGCGCCAGCAGCTTGGACCGGGCGGGAGGAACAAATGAGCAGTACTTC. This codes for CASSLDRAGGTNEQYF.